Sequencing of this T cell receptor beta chain was carried out in a study of T-cell memory formation after mild COVID-19. Study-wide results and caveats: Several responding clones turned up in pre-infection memory, indicating that cross-reactive memory may have taken part. Clones which contracted sat mainly in CM and EM if CD4+, and in EMRA if CD8+. Clones from the second wave (peaking day 37) had unconfirmed SARS-CoV-2 specificity.

In the case of this clonotype: Antigen: not known.

In germline, CDR1 is LGHDT, CDR2 YNNKEL (reference sequence). V dropped 5 bases and J dropped 2 bases, with 10 bases sitting between them. This CDR3 has 13 amino acids. TCR alpha and TCR beta cDNA libraries carrying sample barcodes and UMIs were produced by 5'RACE using constant-segment primers. TCRdb re-analysed the 5' RACE reads in MiXCR, keeping a single row per CDR3 protein. The sample includes roughly 100,000 distinct CDR3 sequences, approximately 15% of them seen just once. This clonotype originated in a young man who had mild COVID-19 (a few samples of this study predate the infection). Cell type and time point are not known. The chain carries TRBV3-1 and TRBJ2-7; no reliable D call. Sequenced sample: PBMCs or a T cell subset sorted from them (not recorded which). In nucleotides, the CDR3 is TGTGCCAGCAGCGGGGTTAATCCCTACGAGCAGTACTTC. Protein: CASSGVNPYEQYF.